The rows below give T cell receptor beta chains drawn from one sample of a study of regulatory T cells in long-lasting Graves disease. TCRdb itself ran the multiplex PCR reads through MiXCR, one entry per CDR3 protein. Of approximately 400,000 distinct CDR3 sequences detected, more than 12% appear once; the ten largest clones hold approximately 15%. These data also featured in a second study, about T cells in Graves' hyperthyroidism and ophthalmopathy.

The sequencing used peripheral blood mononuclear cells (PBMCs), collected at new diagnosis, from a patient treated with antithyroid drugs. The receptors derive from a woman in her twenties or thirties with Graves disease. The CDR3 runs from the conserved cysteine through the conserved F or W. A D gene is named only where the DNA matches it firmly. Clone size is given for some rows only: seen once, a few or many times, or a class if the clone is expanded.

clone_size j_call d_call v_call cdr3_aa cdr3_nt
. TRBJ1-2 TRBD1 TRBV18 CASSQNQEGALGYTF TGTGCCAGCTCACAGAACCAAGAGGGGGCTCTTGGCTACACCTTC
many TRBJ2-1 TRBD2 TRBV9 CASSDTLAGGYNEQFF TGTGCCAGCAGCGACACACTAGCGGGAGGATACAATGAGCAGTTCTTC
. TRBJ2-1 TRBD2 TRBV11-2 CASSLVRTSGNEQFF TGTGCCAGCAGCTTAGTTAGGACTAGCGGCAATGAGCAGTTCTTC
. TRBJ2-3 . TRBV29-1 CSVRLASTDTQYF TGCAGCGTTCGGCTAGCTAGCACAGATACGCAGTATTTT
many TRBJ2-7 TRBD2 TRBV12-3/TRBV12-4 CASTQDQRTSVVGEQYF TGTGCCAGCACCCAAGACCAGCGGACTAGCGTGGTGGGCGAGCAGTACTTC
. TRBJ2-3 TRBD1 TRBV10-1 CASSESRDRDTQYF TGCGCCAGCAGTGAGTCCCGGGACAGGGATACGCAGTATTTT
few TRBJ1-1 . TRBV14 CASSPGLRRGTEAFF TGTGCCAGCAGCCCGGGACTCAGAAGGGGCACTGAAGCTTTCTTT
many TRBJ2-7 . TRBV6-5 CASSYETGGRDEQYF TGTGCCAGCAGTTATGAGACAGGAGGTAGGGACGAGCAGTACTTC
many TRBJ2-2 . TRBV3-1 CASSQTSAGHTGELFF TGTGCCAGCAGCCAGACATCGGCGGGACATACCGGGGAGCTGTTTTTT
. TRBJ2-5 . TRBV27 CASSYVARETQYF TGTGCCAGCAGTTACGTCGCCCGAGAGACCCAGTACTTC
few TRBJ2-2 TRBD2 TRBV10-3 CAISEVTSRDSTGELFF TGTGCCATCAGTGAGGTGACTAGCCGGGATAGCACCGGGGAGCTGTTTTTT
many TRBJ2-5 TRBD1 TRBV7-9 CASSLRDSDQETQYF TGTGCCAGCAGCTTACGGGACAGCGACCAAGAGACCCAGTACTTC
many TRBJ1-1 . TRBV7-9 CASSPLGQGRSEAFF TGTGCCAGCAGTCCCCTTGGGCAGGGAAGGTCTGAAGCTTTCTTT
many TRBJ2-1 TRBD2 TRBV7-9 CASSPTSGSFNEQFF TGTGCCAGCAGCCCGACTAGCGGGAGTTTCAATGAGCAGTTCTTC